This entry features one T cell receptor beta chain sequence. Its antigen is undetermined. This specimen belongs to a study of early T cells in non-severe SARS-CoV-2 infection. Study outcomes and limitations: Database matching using VDJdb favored anti-spike CD8 responses, with private and CD4 specificities left missing.

cDNA molecules, individually, were tagged with unique molecular identifiers. TCRdb itself ran the 5' RACE reads through MiXCR, one entry per CDR3 protein. The sample has some 97,000 distinct CDR3 sequences, 9.5% to 11% seen once. The CDR3 totals 14 residues. V was pared by 0 bases and J by 5 bases, with 11 bases between. The V gene's germline CDR1 is SGHNT and CDR2 YYREEE (reference sequence). The sequencing used whole blood, collected at baseline. This clonotype was obtained from an adult who was a healthcare worker with PCR-confirmed SARS-CoV-2 infection or an uninfected control (not recorded which). The V call is TRBV5-4, the J call TRBJ2-5; D ambiguous. As DNA, the CDR3 is TGTGCCAGCAGCTTGGACCCGGCCCGGGAGACCCAGTACTTC. Amino acids: CASSLDPARETQYF.